This TCR beta chain was sequenced for a study of T cells in Graves' hyperthyroidism and ophthalmopathy. Whole-study findings and limits: Expanded thyroid clonotypes (above 0.001) were mostly also found in blood. By a 13 V-J model, ophthalmopathy was set apart from stable hyperthyroidism.

Over 18 months, lack of ophthalmopathy progression marked Graves' hyperthyroidism as stable. Reasons for excluding patients were uncontrolled infection, other autoimmune disease, pregnancy or lactation. TCR beta CDR3 sequences were amplified from RNA transcripts. The study used the HTBI primer set for a first-round RT-PCR of the TCR CDR3. TCRdb fed the multiplex PCR reads into MiXCR, producing one record per CDR3 protein. This sample yields about 840,000 distinct CDR3 sequences, of which around 39% are seen a single time; 7.5% to 9.5% belongs to the top ten. At least ten counts were recorded for this clonotype. Its antigen is not known. The ends were cut back, 5 bases at V and 4 bases at J, with 9 bases in the middle. The CDR3 contains 12 residues. Germline V gene data show CDR1 as SGHRS and CDR2 as YFSETQ.

This TCR came from a man between 18 and 29 years old with Graves' hyperthyroidism. The chain links TRBV5-1 to TRBJ1-2; D remains unclear. The sequenced sample consisted of blood. The CDR3: CASREASYGYTF. DNA for the CDR3: TGCGCCAGCAGGGAGGCAAGCTATGGCTACACCTTC.